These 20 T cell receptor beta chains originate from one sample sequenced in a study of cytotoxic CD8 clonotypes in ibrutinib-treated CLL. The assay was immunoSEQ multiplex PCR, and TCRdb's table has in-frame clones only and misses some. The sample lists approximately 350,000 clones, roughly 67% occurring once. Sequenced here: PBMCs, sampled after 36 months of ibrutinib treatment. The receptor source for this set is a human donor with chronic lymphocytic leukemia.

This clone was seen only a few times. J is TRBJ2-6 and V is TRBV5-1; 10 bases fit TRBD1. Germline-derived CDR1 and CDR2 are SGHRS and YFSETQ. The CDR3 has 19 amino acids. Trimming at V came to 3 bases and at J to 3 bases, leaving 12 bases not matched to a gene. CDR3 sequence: CASSSTPTGGAGGANVLTF. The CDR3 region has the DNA TGCGCCAGCAGCTCGACACCGACAGGGGGCGCGGGTGGGGCCAACGTCCTGACTTTC.

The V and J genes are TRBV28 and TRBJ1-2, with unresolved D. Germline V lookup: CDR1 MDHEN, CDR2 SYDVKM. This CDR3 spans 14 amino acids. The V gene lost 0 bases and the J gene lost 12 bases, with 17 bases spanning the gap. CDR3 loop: CASSLWADRRSDTF. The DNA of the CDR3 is TGTGCCAGCAGTTTATGGGCCGATCGTAGGTCGGACACCTTC.

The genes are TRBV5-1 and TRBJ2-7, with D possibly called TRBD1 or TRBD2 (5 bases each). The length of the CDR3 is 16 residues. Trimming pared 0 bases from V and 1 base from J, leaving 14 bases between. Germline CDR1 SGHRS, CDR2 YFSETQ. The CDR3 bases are TGCGCCAGCAGCTTGGAGGCAGGGTGGACTTCCTACGAGCAGTACTTC. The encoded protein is CASSLEAGWTSYEQYF. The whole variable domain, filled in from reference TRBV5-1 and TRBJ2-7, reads KAGVTQTPRYLIKTRGQQVTLSCSPISGHRSVSWYQQTPGQGLQFLFEYFSETQRNKGNFPGRFSGRQFSNSRSEMNVSTLELGDSALYLCASSLEAGWTSYEQYFGPGTRLTVT.

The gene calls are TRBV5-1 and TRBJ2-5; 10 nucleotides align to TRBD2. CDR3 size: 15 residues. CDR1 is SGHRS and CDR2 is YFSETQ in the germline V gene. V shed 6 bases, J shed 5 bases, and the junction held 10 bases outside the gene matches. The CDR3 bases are TGCGCCAGCACGCTAGCGGGGGCCGCCTCGGAGACCCAGTACTTC. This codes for CASTLAGAASETQYF. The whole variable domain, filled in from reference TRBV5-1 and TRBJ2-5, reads KAGVTQTPRYLIKTRGQQVTLSCSPISGHRSVSWYQQTPGQGLQFLFEYFSETQRNKGNFPGRFSGRQFSNSRSEMNVSTLELGDSALYLCASTLAGAASETQYFGPGTRLLVL.

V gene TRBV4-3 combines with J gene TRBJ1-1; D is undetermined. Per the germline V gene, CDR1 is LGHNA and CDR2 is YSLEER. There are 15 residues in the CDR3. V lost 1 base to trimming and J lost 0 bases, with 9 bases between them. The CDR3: CASSQAGLLNTEAFF. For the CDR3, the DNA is TGCGCCAGCAGCCAAGCGGGTCTCTTGAACACTGAAGCTTTCTTT.

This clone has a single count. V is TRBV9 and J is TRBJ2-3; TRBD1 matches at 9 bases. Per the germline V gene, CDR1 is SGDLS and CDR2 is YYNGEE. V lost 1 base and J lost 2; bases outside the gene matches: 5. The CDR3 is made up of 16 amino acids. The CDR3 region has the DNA TGTGCCAGCAGCGTATTGGGACAGGGAGCCACAGATACGCAGTATTTT. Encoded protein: CASSVLGQGATDTQYF.

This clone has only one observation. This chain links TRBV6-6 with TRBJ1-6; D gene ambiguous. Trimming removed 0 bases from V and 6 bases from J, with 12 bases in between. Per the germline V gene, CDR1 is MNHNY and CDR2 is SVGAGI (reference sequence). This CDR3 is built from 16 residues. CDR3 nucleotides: TGTGCCAGCAGTTACTCGGCGCCAGACCTTAATTCACCCCTCCACTTT. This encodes CASSYSAPDLNSPLHF.

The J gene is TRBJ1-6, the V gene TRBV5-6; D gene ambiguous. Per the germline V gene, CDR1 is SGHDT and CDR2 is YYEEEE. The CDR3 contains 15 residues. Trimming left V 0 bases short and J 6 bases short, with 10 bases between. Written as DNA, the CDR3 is TGTGCCAGCAGCTTGGCCGGCAGGACTAATTCACCCCTCCACTTT. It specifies CASSLAGRTNSPLHF.

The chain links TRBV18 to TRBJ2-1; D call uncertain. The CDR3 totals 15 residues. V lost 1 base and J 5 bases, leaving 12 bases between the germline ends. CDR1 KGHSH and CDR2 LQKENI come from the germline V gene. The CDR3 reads CASSPLLLGDNEQFF. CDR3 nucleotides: TGTGCCAGCTCACCACTACTCCTTGGGGACAATGAGCAGTTCTTC.

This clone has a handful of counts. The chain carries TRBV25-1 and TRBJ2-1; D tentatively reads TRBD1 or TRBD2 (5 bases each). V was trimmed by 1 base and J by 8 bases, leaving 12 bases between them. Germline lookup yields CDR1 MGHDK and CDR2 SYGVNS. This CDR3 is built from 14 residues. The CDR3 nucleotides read TGTGCCAGCAGTGAATTGCCCGGGACCGATGAGCAGTTCTTC. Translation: CASSELPGTDEQFF.

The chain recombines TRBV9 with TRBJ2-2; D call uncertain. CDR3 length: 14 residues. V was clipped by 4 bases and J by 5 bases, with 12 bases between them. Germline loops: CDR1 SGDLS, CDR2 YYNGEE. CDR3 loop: CASSPRRLTGELFF. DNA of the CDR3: TGTGCCAGCAGCCCCCGACGGTTGACCGGGGAGCTGTTTTTT.

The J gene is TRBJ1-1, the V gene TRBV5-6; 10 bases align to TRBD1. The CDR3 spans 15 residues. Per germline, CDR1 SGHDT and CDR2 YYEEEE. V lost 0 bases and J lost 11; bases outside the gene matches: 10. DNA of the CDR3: TGTGCCAGCAGCTTGGGGCCGACAGGGGGCTGGTTGGCTTTCTTT. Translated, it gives CASSLGPTGGWLAFF.

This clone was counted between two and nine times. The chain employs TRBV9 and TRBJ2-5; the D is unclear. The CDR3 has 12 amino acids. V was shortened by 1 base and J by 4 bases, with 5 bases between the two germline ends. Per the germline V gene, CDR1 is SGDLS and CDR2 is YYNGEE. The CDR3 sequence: CASSVSGETQYF. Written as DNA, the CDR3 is TGTGCCAGCAGCGTATCCGGAGAGACCCAGTACTTC. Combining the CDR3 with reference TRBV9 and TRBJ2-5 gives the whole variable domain DSGVTQTPKHLITATGQRVTLRCSPRSGDLSVYWYQQSLDQGLQFLIQYYNGEERAKGNILERFSAQQFPDLHSELNLSSLELGDSALYFCASSVSGETQYFGPGTRLLVL.

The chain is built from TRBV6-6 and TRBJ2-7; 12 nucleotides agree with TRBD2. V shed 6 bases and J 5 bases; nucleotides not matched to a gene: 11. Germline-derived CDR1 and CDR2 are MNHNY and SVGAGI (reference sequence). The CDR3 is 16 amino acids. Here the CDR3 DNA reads TGTGCCAGCAGCAACCTAGAAAGGACTAGCGGGAACGAGCAGTACTTC. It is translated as CASSNLERTSGNEQYF.

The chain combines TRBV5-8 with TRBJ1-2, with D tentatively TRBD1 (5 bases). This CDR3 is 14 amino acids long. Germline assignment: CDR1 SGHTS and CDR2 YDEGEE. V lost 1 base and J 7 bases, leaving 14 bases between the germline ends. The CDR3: CASSLLRAASGYTF. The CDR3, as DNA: TGTGCCAGCAGCTTGCTCAGGGCAGCGAGTGGCTACACCTTC.

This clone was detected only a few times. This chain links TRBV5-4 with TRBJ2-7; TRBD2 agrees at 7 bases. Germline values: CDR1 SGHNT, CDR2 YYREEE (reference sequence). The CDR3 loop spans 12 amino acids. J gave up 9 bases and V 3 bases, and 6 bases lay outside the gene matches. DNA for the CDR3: TGTGCCAGCAGCTGGGAGCGGGGCTTGCAGTACTTC. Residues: CASSWERGLQYF.

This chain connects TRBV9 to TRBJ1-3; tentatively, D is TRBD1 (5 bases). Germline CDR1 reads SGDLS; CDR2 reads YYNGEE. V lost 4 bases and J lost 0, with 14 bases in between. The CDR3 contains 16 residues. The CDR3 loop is CASSPTTALSGNTIYF. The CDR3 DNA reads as TGTGCCAGCAGCCCCACGACAGCTCTCTCTGGAAACACCATATATTTT. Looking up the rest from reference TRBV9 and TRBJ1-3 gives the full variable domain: DSGVTQTPKHLITATGQRVTLRCSPRSGDLSVYWYQQSLDQGLQFLIQYYNGEERAKGNILERFSAQQFPDLHSELNLSSLELGDSALYFCASSPTTALSGNTIYFGEGSWLTVV.

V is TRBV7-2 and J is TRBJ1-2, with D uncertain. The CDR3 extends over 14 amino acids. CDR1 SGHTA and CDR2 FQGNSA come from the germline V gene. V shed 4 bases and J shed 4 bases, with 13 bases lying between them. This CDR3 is CASSSPEIFYGYTF. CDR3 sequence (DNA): TGTGCCAGCAGCTCACCGGAGATATTCTATGGCTACACCTTC.

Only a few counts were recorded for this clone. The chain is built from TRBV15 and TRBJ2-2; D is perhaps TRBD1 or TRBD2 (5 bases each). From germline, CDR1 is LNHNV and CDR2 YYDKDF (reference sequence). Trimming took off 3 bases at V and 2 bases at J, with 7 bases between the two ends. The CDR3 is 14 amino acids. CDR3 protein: CATSRGVNTGELFF. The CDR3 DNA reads TGTGCCACCAGCAGGGGGGTAAACACCGGGGAGCTGTTTTTT.

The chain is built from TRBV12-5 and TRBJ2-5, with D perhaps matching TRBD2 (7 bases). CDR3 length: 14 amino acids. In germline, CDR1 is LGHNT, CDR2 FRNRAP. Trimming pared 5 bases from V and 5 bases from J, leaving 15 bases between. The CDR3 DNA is TGTGCTAGTGGTCTACGGGGGGCTACTGAGACCCAGTACTTC. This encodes CASGLRGATETQYF.